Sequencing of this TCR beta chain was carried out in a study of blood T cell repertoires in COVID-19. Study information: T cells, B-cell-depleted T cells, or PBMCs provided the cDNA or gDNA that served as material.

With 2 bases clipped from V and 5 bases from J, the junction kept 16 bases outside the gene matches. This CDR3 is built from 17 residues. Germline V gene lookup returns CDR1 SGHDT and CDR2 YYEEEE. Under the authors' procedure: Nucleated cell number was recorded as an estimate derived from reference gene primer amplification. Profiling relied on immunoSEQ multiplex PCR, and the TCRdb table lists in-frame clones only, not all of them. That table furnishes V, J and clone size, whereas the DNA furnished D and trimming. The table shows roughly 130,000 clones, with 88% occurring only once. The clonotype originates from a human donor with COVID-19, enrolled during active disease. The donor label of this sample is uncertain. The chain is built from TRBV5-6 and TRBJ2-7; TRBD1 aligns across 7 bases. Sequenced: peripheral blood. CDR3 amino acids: CASSFYLGWDSWNEQYF. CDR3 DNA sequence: TGTGCCAGCAGCTTTTATCTAGGTTGGGACAGCTGGAACGAGCAGTACTTC.